The rows below give T cell receptor beta chains drawn from one sample of a study of blood T cell repertoires in COVID-19. The protocol was immunoSEQ multiplex PCR, while the TCRdb copy is restricted to in-frame clones and leaves out a portion. The table lists approximately 140,000 clones, around 89% of them singletons. Sequencing was done on a sample of peripheral blood. The receptors shown here come from a man between 70 and 80 years old with active COVID-19. The CDR3 runs from the conserved cysteine through the conserved F or W. The D gene is left open where the match is weak. Clone size is not always given. Where it is, it says once, few, many or a class for expanded clones.

d_call j_call clone_size v_call cdr3_aa cdr3_nt
- TRBJ1-5 - TRBV11-2 CASSPGPESPQHF TGTGCCAGCAGCCCAGGGCCTGAGTCGCCCCAGCATTTT
TRBD1 TRBJ1-1 few TRBV6-6 CASQGQGKTEAFF TGTGCCAGTCAGGGACAGGGTAAAACTGAAGCTTTCTTT
TRBD2 TRBJ2-7 - TRBV5-1 CASSGGDGSYEQYF TGCGCCAGCAGCGGGGGGGACGGGAGCTACGAGCAGTACTTC
- TRBJ1-1 - TRBV7-3 CASSPGAGSTEAFF TGTGCCAGCAGCCCCGGGGCCGGGAGCACTGAAGCTTTCTTT
TRBD1 TRBJ1-2 - TRBV6-5 CASRTGSAYGYTF TGTGCCAGCAGGACAGGGTCCGCCTATGGCTACACCTTC
TRBD1 TRBJ2-5 - TRBV2 CASSEPGTVQETQYF TGTGCCAGCAGTGAACCCGGGACAGTCCAAGAGACCCAGTACTTC
- TRBJ1-5 once TRBV3-1/TRBV3-2 CASSHLNQPQHF TGTGCCAGCAGCCACCTCAATCAGCCCCAGCATTTT
- TRBJ2-1 - TRBV27 CASSQGGFSYNEQFF TGTGCCAGCAGTCAGGGGGGTTTCTCCTACAATGAGCAGTTCTTC
- TRBJ1-1 - TRBV9 CASSPDSRLNTEAFF TGTGCCAGCAGCCCAGACTCGCGACTGAACACTGAAGCTTTCTTT
- TRBJ2-1 - TRBV6-5 CASRRDIGSYNEQFF TGTGCCAGCAGACGGGACATTGGCTCCTACAATGAGCAGTTCTTC
- TRBJ2-1 - TRBV5-1 CASSLPSSYNEQFF TGCGCCAGCAGCTTGCCCAGCTCCTACAATGAGCAGTTCTTC
TRBD1 TRBJ2-3 - TRBV7-3 CASSTGTGSTDTQYF TGTGCCAGCAGTACCGGGACAGGGAGCACAGATACGCAGTATTTT
TRBD2 TRBJ2-7 - TRBV28 CASSFAPSSAGGPYEQYF TGTGCCAGCAGTTTTGCGCCCAGTTCAGCGGGAGGCCCCTACGAGCAGTACTTC
- TRBJ2-5 - TRBV28 CASSLFPGIGQETQYF TGTGCCAGCAGTTTATTCCCGGGGATTGGGCAAGAGACCCAGTACTTC
- TRBJ1-4 - TRBV28 CASGSVKLFF TGTGCCAGCGGTTCGGTAAAACTGTTTTTT
TRBD1 TRBJ1-3 - TRBV10-1 CASAPGQGKNTIYF TGCGCCAGCGCCCCGGGACAGGGAAAAAACACCATATATTTT
- TRBJ2-7 - TRBV7-9 CASSRDLYEQYF TGTGCCAGCAGCCGGGATCTGTACGAGCAGTACTTC
TRBD1 TRBJ2-2 - TRBV6-5 CASSRDRGHTGELFF TGTGCCAGCAGTCGCGACAGGGGCCACACCGGGGAGCTGTTTTTT
TRBD2 TRBJ2-3 - TRBV5-1 CASSREALTDTQYF TGCGCCAGCAGTCGGGAGGCCCTCACAGATACGCAGTATTTT
TRBD1 TRBJ2-1 - TRBV18 CASSPGLGQGEQFF TGTGCCAGCTCACCAGGGTTAGGACAGGGTGAGCAGTTCTTC
TRBD2 TRBJ2-7 - TRBV6-1 CASSDRLAREQYF TGTGCCAGCAGTGACAGACTAGCCCGGGAGCAGTACTTC
- TRBJ1-5 - TRBV30 CAWAGGTDQPQHF TGTGCCTGGGCGGGGGGGACCGATCAGCCCCAGCATTTT
TRBD2 TRBJ2-7 - TRBV4-2 CASSLGTSGSPSSYEQYF TGTGCCAGCAGCCTCGGGACTAGCGGGAGTCCCAGCTCCTACGAGCAGTACTTC
- TRBJ2-7 - TRBV5-1 CASSFVDSSYEQYF TGCGCCAGCAGCTTTGTAGACTCCTCCTACGAGCAGTACTTC
TRBD2 TRBJ2-1 once TRBV5-1 CASSSPGLAGLYNEQFF TGCGCCAGCAGCTCCCCCGGACTAGCGGGACTTTACAATGAGCAGTTCTTC
- TRBJ1-5 - TRBV2 CASSGPGVSNQPQHF TGTGCCAGCAGTGGCCCGGGGGTTAGCAATCAGCCCCAGCATTTT
- TRBJ1-1 - TRBV27 CASSLSRGTEAFF TGTGCCAGCAGTTTATCCAGGGGCACTGAAGCTTTCTTT